This TCR beta chain was captured by sequencing in a study of OX40 agonist ivuxolimab in advanced cancers. Study-wide results and limits: The specificity for antigen of the expanded peripheral T cells was not determined.

Concerning this clone: Its specificity is not known.

Assay: immunoSEQ multiplex PCR; the TCRdb copy retains only in-frame clones and omits some. Here the sample spans around 62,000 clones, around 86% being singletons. The CDR3 loop spans 15 amino acids. Germline CDR1 SGHTA, CDR2 FQGNSA. V lost 5 bases to trimming and J lost 2 bases; unmatched junction nucleotides: 7. The sequence derives from an adult with an advanced solid tumor such as melanoma, head and neck, liver or kidney cancer. Source: CD4+ or CD8+ T cells sorted from blood, taken in a trial of the OX40 agonist ivuxolimab. The rearrangement uses TRBV7-2 and TRBJ2-3, with 7 bases matching TRBD1. The CDR3 DNA is TGTGCCAGCAGCCCGGGACAGCCTAACACAGATACGCAGTATTTT. Its translation is CASSPGQPNTDTQYF.